Listed here are 27 T cell receptor beta chains from one sample, sequenced in a study of identical twins. MiXCR, applied by TCRdb to the 5' RACE reads, yields one record per CDR3 protein. The profile covers about 530,000 distinct CDR3 sequences, with about a fifth appearing a single time and 0.48% taken by the ten largest. The sample was also reused in another study, on yellow fever vaccine responses in identical twins.

Sequenced input: CD4+ T cells sorted from blood. The receptor source for this set is a woman aged 18-35 years in good health.

The chain has TRBV27 and TRBJ2-7; the match to TRBD2 covers 11 bases. Germline CDR1 MNHEY, CDR2 SMNVEV (reference sequence). This CDR3 has 16 amino acids. V lost 6 bases to trimming and J lost 4 bases; unmatched junction nucleotides: 11. CDR3 DNA: TGTGCCAGCAGCCATCTTCGTACTAGCGGGAGTTACGAGCAGTACTTC. Translated: CASSHLRTSGSYEQYF.

The table lists this clonotype with a few counts. The chain links TRBV6-1 to TRBJ2-3; D is perhaps TRBD2 (5 bases). The CDR3 is 13 residues long. Germline V gene data show CDR1 as MNHNS and CDR2 as SASEGT. Trimming pared 2 bases from V and 9 bases from J, leaving 12 bases between. DNA of the CDR3: TGTGCCAGCAGTGAATCGGGCCGAGGGACGCAGTATTTT. Amino acid sequence: CASSESGRGTQYF.

The chain is built from TRBV5-5 and TRBJ2-1; 15 nucleotides agree with TRBD2. From germline, CDR1 is SGHKS and CDR2 YYEKEE (reference sequence). Trimming took 4 bases from V and 7 from J; bases not matched to a gene: 9. There are 17 residues in the CDR3. The CDR3 DNA reads as TGTGCCAGCAGCGGAACCCCGGGACTAGCGGGAGGAAATGAGCAGTTCTTC. It translates to CASSGTPGLAGGNEQFF.

This clonotype showed up just a few times. The chain couples TRBV5-1 to TRBJ2-5; D gene unclear. The CDR3 consists of 14 residues. The germline V gene encodes CDR1 SGHRS and CDR2 YFSETQ. The ends were cut back, 6 bases at V and 1 base at J, with 13 bases in the middle. The CDR3 DNA sequence: TGCGCCAGCAACATAGGCAGGTTCCAAGAGACCCAGTACTTC. Translated: CASNIGRFQETQYF.

The J gene is TRBJ2-3, the V gene TRBV5-4, with 12 bases matching TRBD2. Losses at the gene ends were 4 bases for V and 1 base for J; bases not matched to a gene: 4. Germline V lookup: CDR1 SGHNT, CDR2 YYREEE (reference sequence). This CDR3 comprises 16 residues. The CDR3 sequence is CASSRRTSGGTDTQYF. The CDR3, as DNA: TGTGCCAGCAGCCGTCGGACTAGCGGGGGCACAGATACGCAGTATTTT.

This clonotype was recorded many times. The rearrangement uses TRBV3-1 and TRBJ1-2, with unresolved D. This CDR3 has 13 amino acids. Germline CDR1 is LGHDT and CDR2 is YNNKEL (reference sequence). V was cut by 0 bases and J by 4 bases, with 6 bases left in between. The CDR3 DNA reads as TGTGCCAGCAGCCAAGAGTCTTTCTATGGCTACACCTTC. It translates to CASSQESFYGYTF.

This clonotype was observed a handful of times. The chain is built from TRBV5-1 and TRBJ1-2; 8 bases are a match to TRBD1. CDR3 length equals 15 residues. Germline-derived CDR1 and CDR2 are SGHRS and YFSETQ. The trim removed 3 bases at V and 4 bases at J, leaving 8 bases unmatched. CDR3: CASSSTGGGVYGYTF. In DNA form, the CDR3 reads TGCGCCAGCAGCTCAACAGGGGGGGGAGTCTATGGCTACACCTTC.

The genes are TRBV20-1 and TRBJ1-3, with a tentative D call TRBD1 (5 bases). Germline CDR1 and CDR2: DFQATT and SNEGSKA (reference sequence). The germline V and J ends were trimmed by 0 bases and 3 bases, with 9 bases remaining between them. This CDR3 has 14 residues. CDR3 nucleotides: TGCAGTGCTAGAGACAGGGTAAATGGAAACACCATATATTTT. Translation: CSARDRVNGNTIYF.

The V call is TRBV28, the J call TRBJ1-6; no clear D. The CDR3 has 12 residues. The ends were cut back, 4 bases at V and 9 bases at J, with 7 bases in the middle. CDR1 MDHEN and CDR2 SYDVKM come from the germline V gene. The CDR3 reads CASSSSPSPLHF. CDR3 DNA sequence: TGTGCCAGCAGTTCGAGTCCTTCACCCCTCCACTTT.

This clonotype was found a few times. The chain has TRBV12-3 or TRBV12-4 and TRBJ2-2; D might be TRBD1 or TRBD2, each matching 6 bases. Between the trimmed V and J ends, which lost 6 bases and 2 bases, there was a span of 19 bases. This CDR3 has 17 residues. CDR3 amino acids: CASSPAFGGPNTGELFF. The CDR3 DNA reads as TGTGCCAGCAGCCCGGCTTTCGGGGGCCCTAACACCGGGGAGCTGTTTTTT.

The rearrangement links TRBV12-3 or TRBV12-4 to TRBJ2-2; TRBD2 matches at 9 bases. Trimming took 3 bases from V and 2 from J; bases not matched to a gene: 10. CDR3 length: 18 residues. As DNA, the CDR3 is TGTGCCAGCAGTTTCAGACTAGCGGTTAGGGAAAACACCGGGGAGCTGTTTTTT. Encoded protein: CASSFRLAVRENTGELFF.

The chain recombines TRBV6-1 with TRBJ2-3; D assignment may be TRBD1 or TRBD2 (6 bases each). Germline V gene data show CDR1 as MNHNS and CDR2 as SASEGT. The CDR3 spans 16 residues. Trimming cost V 1 base and J 0 bases, with 11 bases left between them. CDR3 nucleotide sequence: TGTGCCAGCAGTGAAGGAACAGGGAGGAGCACAGATACGCAGTATTTT. Translation: CASSEGTGRSTDTQYF.

This clonotype has just a few counts. The J gene is TRBJ2-7, the V gene TRBV20-1; D uncertain. Trimming removed 7 bases at V and 2 bases at J, with 15 bases between. The CDR3 spans 13 residues. CDR1 is DFQATT, CDR2 SNEGSKA, per germline (reference sequence). The CDR3 spells CSVRTTPTYEQYF. CDR3 nucleotide sequence: TGCAGTGTCCGCACTACCCCGACCTACGAGCAGTACTTC.

A few counts support this clonotype. This sequence joins TRBV4-1 and TRBJ2-2; 7 bases are shared with TRBD2. CDR1 and CDR2 from the germline V gene are MGHRA and YSYEKL. The CDR3 is made up of 17 amino acids. V gave up 1 base and J gave up 5 bases; unmatched junction bases: 10. CDR3 protein: CASSQGSGDWTTGELFF. DNA for the CDR3: TGCGCCAGCAGCCAAGGGAGCGGGGACTGGACGACCGGGGAGCTGTTTTTT.

The chain carries TRBV6-1 and TRBJ1-4; D is unresolved. The CDR3 sequence is 16 residues long. In germline, CDR1 is MNHNS, CDR2 SASEGT. Trimming took off 6 bases at V and 0 bases at J, with 14 bases between the two ends. DNA for the CDR3: TGTGCCAGCAGCCAGGCACAGAGTGCAACTAATGAAAAACTGTTTTTT. It encodes CASSQAQSATNEKLFF.

This clonotype was recorded many times. The chain recombines TRBV5-6 with TRBJ2-6, with 9 bases identical to TRBD1. V shed 0 bases and J 3 bases; nucleotides not matched to a gene: 4. The CDR3 is made up of 17 amino acids. Looked up from germline, CDR1 is SGHDT and CDR2 is YYEEEE. The CDR3 region has the DNA TGTGCCAGCAGCTTGGAGGGACAGGGATTTGGGGCCAACGTCCTGACTTTC. This encodes CASSLEGQGFGANVLTF.

The chain links TRBV29-1 to TRBJ2-1; 9 positions agree with TRBD1. The V and J ends lost 5 bases and 7 bases, in that order; junction bases with no gene match: 12. CDR1 and CDR2 (germline): SQVTM, ANQGSEA. This CDR3 region has 15 residues. CDR3 residues: CSVSALTGGGNEQFF. The CDR3 DNA sequence: TGCAGCGTTTCCGCACTGACAGGGGGGGGGAATGAGCAGTTCTTC.

This clonotype showed up just a few times. The rearrangement links TRBV5-4 to TRBJ2-1, with 15 positions matching TRBD2. CDR3 size: 19 residues. The trim removed 2 bases at V and 2 bases at J, leaving 8 bases unmatched. Germline V CDR1 and CDR2: SGHNT, YYREEE (reference sequence). As DNA, the CDR3 is TGTGCCAGCAGCTTAGGACTAGCGGGAGGGTTCATACCCTACAATGAGCAGTTCTTC. As protein: CASSLGLAGGFIPYNEQFF.

This clonotype was detected only a few times. CDR3 amino acids: CASSPGTVGNQPQHF. CDR3 in DNA: TGTGCCAGCAGCCCCGGGACAGTAGGCAATCAGCCCCAGCATTTT. The chain recombines TRBV3-1 with TRBJ1-5, with 7 bases that match TRBD1. The CDR3 runs 15 residues. The V gene's germline CDR1 is LGHDT and CDR2 YNNKEL (reference sequence). J was trimmed by 2 bases and V by 4 bases; bases with no gene match: 5.

A few counts support this clonotype. The chain couples TRBV20-1 to TRBJ2-7; no clear D. Looked up from germline, CDR1 is DFQATT and CDR2 is SNEGSKA (reference sequence). This CDR3 is built from 11 residues. CDR3 loop: CSAGQLYEQYF. The DNA for the CDR3 is TGCAGCGCTGGGCAGCTCTACGAGCAGTACTTC.

The sample holds a few counts of this clonotype. J is TRBJ2-2 and V is TRBV6-5; possible D gene TRBD1, 6 bases. This CDR3 has 16 amino acids. Germline CDR1 is MNHEY and CDR2 is SVGAGI. Trimming cost V 2 bases and J 2 bases, with 12 bases left between them. DNA for the CDR3: TGTGCCAGCAGTTACGGTCGCAGGGGTAACACCGGGGAGCTGTTTTTT. It specifies CASSYGRRGNTGELFF.

The chain links TRBV27 to TRBJ2-5; 11 bases line up with TRBD2. The CDR3 spans 19 residues. Germline CDR1 MNHEY, CDR2 SMNVEV (reference sequence). Unmatched junction bases numbered 18, after V lost 6 bases and J lost 3 bases. DNA for the CDR3: TGTGCCAGCAGCCCCAGGGCGATTAGCGGGGGGGGAGCAGAAGAGACCCAGTACTTC. This sequence encodes CASSPRAISGGGAEETQYF.

This clonotype appeared a few times. The chain uses TRBV12-3 or TRBV12-4 and TRBJ2-3; D not certain. The CDR3 is 14 residues long. Trimming left V 4 bases short and J 3 bases short, with 11 bases between. In DNA, the CDR3 is TGTGCCAGCAGTTCCGATGACGGGACAGATACGCAGTATTTT. Translated: CASSSDDGTDTQYF.

This clonotype was observed a handful of times. The J gene is TRBJ2-7, the V gene TRBV20-1; D remains unclear. The CDR3 is made up of 12 amino acids. CDR1 and CDR2 (germline): DFQATT, SNEGSKA (reference sequence). Between the trimmed V and J ends, which lost 5 bases and 1 base, there was a span of 9 bases. Here the CDR3 DNA reads TGCAGTGCTCGCGTCCAGTCCTACGAGCAGTACTTC. This sequence encodes CSARVQSYEQYF.

This clonotype was seen only a few times. The rearrangement joins TRBV12-3 or TRBV12-4 to TRBJ1-2, with a weak D call TRBD1 (5 bases). With 6 bases removed from V and 6 bases from J, the gap between germline ends came to 11 bases. The CDR3 contains 12 residues. CDR3 protein: CASRPEGHGYTF. The CDR3 region has the DNA TGTGCCAGCAGGCCCGAGGGGCATGGCTACACCTTC.

The chain recombines TRBV7-9 with TRBJ2-2; D is uncertain. CDR1 and CDR2 (germline): SEHNR, FQNEAQ (reference sequence). This CDR3 is built from 15 residues. With 3 bases removed from V and 4 bases from J, the gap between germline ends came to 12 bases. The CDR3 sequence is CASSFAPKGTGELFF. CDR3 sequence (DNA): TGTGCCAGCAGCTTCGCACCGAAGGGCACCGGGGAGCTGTTTTTT.

This clonotype was found a few times. The CDR3 sequence is CSAVDQRVNEQFF. The CDR3 nucleotides read TGCAGCGCAGTGGACCAGCGAGTCAATGAGCAGTTCTTC. V usage is TRBV29-1 and J usage is TRBJ2-1; D is undetermined. Germline V lookup: CDR1 SQVTM, CDR2 ANQGSEA. The CDR3 is 13 amino acids. V shed 7 bases and J shed 6 bases, with 16 bases lying between them.